This T cell receptor (beta chain) was recorded in a study of blood T cell repertoires in COVID-19. Study overall: Sources were T cells, B-cell-depleted T cells, or PBMCs; the material itself was cDNA or gDNA.

CDR1 is ENHRY, CDR2 SYGVKD, per germline. With V trimmed by 2 bases and J by 3 bases, 4 bases remained unmatched. This CDR3 has 15 residues. Original data processing: The assay estimated nucleated cells by amplifying reference gene primers. Measured with immunoSEQ multiplex PCR; TCRdb has only the in-frame clones, and not every one. V and J calls and clone size come straight from that table; D and trimming were deduced from the DNA. Of tens of thousands of clones in the sample, roughly four fifths are singletons; the top ten hold approximately 6.8%. The receptor was isolated from a woman aged 50 to 65 with active or convalescent COVID-19. The specimen was peripheral blood. The chain has TRBV10-3 and TRBJ2-1, with TRBD2 matching over 7 bases. The CDR3 sequence is CAISEKPSGYNEQFF. The CDR3 DNA follows: TGTGCCATCAGTGAGAAGCCTAGCGGCTACAATGAGCAGTTCTTC.